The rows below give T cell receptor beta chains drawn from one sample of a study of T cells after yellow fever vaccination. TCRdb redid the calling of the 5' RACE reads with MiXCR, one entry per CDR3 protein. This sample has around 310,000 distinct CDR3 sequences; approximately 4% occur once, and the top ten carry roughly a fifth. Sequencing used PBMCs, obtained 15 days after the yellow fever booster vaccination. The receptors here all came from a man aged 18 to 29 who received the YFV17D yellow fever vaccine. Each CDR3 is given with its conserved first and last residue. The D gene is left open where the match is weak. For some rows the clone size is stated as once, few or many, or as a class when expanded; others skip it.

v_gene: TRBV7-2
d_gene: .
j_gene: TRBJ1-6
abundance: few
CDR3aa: CASSEASPLHF
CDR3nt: TGTGCCAGCAGCGAAGCTTCACCCCTCCACTTT

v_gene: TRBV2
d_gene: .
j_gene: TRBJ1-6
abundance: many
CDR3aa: CASRNNSPLHF
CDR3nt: TGTGCCAGTCGTAATAATTCACCCCTCCACTTT

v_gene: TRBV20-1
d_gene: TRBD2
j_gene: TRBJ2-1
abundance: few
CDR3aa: CSAGAGGDSYNEQFF
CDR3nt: TGCAGTGCTGGAGCGGGGGGGGACTCCTACAATGAGCAGTTCTTC

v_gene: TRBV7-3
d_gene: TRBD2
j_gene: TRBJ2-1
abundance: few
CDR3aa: CASSYGTSGGAVIF
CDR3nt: TGTGCCAGCAGCTACGGGACTAGCGGGGGGGCCGTCATCTTC

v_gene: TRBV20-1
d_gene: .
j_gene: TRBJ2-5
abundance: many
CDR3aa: CSARVKSRALVSETQYF
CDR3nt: TGCAGTGCTAGAGTCAAAAGTCGGGCATTAGTCTCAGAGACCCAGTACTTC

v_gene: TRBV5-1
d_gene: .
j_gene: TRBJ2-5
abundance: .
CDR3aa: CASSPVTGSETQYF
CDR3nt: TGCGCCAGCAGCCCTGTAACTGGCTCGGAGACCCAGTACTTC

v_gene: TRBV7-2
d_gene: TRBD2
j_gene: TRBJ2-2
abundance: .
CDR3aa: CASPRRARGLAGESNTGELFF
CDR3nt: TGTGCCAGCCCCAGGAGGGCCCGGGGACTAGCGGGGGAGTCGAACACCGGGGAGCTGTTTTTT

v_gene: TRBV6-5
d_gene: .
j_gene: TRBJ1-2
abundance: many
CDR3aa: CASGTGYGYTF
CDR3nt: TGTGCCAGCGGGACTGGGTATGGCTACACCTTC

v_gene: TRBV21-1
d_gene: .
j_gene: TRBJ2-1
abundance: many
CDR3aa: CASSKGRRGSFYNEQFF
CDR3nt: TGTGCCAGCAGCAAAGGGAGGCGGGGGAGCTTTTACAATGAGCAGTTCTTC

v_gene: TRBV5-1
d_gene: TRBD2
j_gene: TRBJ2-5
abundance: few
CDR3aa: CASSFLRGGQETQYF
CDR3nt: TGCGCCAGCAGCTTTTTGCGGGGGGGCCAAGAGACCCAGTACTTC